This T cell receptor (beta chain) appears in the sequencing data of a study of shared clonotypes between healthy human individuals (dated by TCRdb to 2020 to 2022). Broadly, across the study: The cohort included three men and two women between 18 and 49 years of age. For each donor, CD4 naive and CD4 memory were each run on three plates, CD8 naive on two plates, and CD8 memory on one plate. Libraries were prepared and TCR repertoires were sequenced by different laboratories using diverse techniques, in order to increase sequencing depth and limit assay-specific biases. Leukapheresis yielded between about 0.94 and 8.9 billion PBMCs per donor. Blood TCR repertoires of a handful of healthy adults were deeply sequenced to estimate repertoire size and the extent of clonotype sharing between individuals.

A word on this clone: Its antigen target is currently unknown. No qualities accompany the bases; no much larger clone lies one base away.

Deletion took 3 bases off V and 8 bases off J, with a span of 18 bases between the germline ends. CDR1 and CDR2 are read off the germline V gene (reference sequence) as SGHNT and YYREEE. The CDR3 contains 15 residues, cysteine and phenylalanine counted. Kept here is only the CDR3 DNA, which spans 45 bases and is read in frame from base 1. For the CD8 naive samples, CD45RO-negative cells were positively selected for CCR7, yielding a CD45RA+CCR7+ population from which TemRA cells were excluded. The donors were healthy, HIV-negative adults who had no recently reported acute infections or vaccinations. Only Caucasian adults living in Nashville, Tennessee, USA were represented among the donors. Blood was collected by leukapheresis, and PBMCs were isolated by Ficoll-Histopaque density gradient centrifugation and then cryopreserved in liquid nitrogen vapor phase. Analytical flow cytometry was used to check the purity and quantity of every magnetically sorted T cell population. Genomic DNA was isolated from each sorted fraction and quantified by UV absorbance on a Nanodrop 2000c.

What the research found in general, with its limitations: The genetic and exposure-history diversity represented was limited by the small number of donors. Across a handful of donors, 5% to 6% of naive CD4, around 3.3% of naive CD8, approximately 2.5% of memory CD4, and approximately 0.4% of memory CD8 clonotypes were shared. Incomplete sequencing was indicated by rarefaction of sorted-subset datasets, despite the large sequencing depth. Compared with non-shared clonotypes, the clonotypes found in all four sorted-subset donors had higher generation probabilities. Pairwise subsampling indicated that sequencing depth was expected to affect the degree of clonotype sharing among donors. Naive subsets generally had larger estimated clonotype richness than memory subsets did. Only blood was sampled, and tissue TCR repertoires likely differ from those in blood.

TCR CDR3 regions were amplified from genomic DNA by multiplex PCR using the deep immunoSEQ assay. Extracted genomic DNA from each cell subset was distributed evenly across all wells of several immunoSEQ 96-well plates, and each plate was treated as a replicate. For sorted subsets, about 220 ng of genomic DNA, equivalent to 25,000 to 35,000 T cell genomes, went into each replicate PCR. Purified libraries were measured with a Qubit 3.0 fluorometer, size-checked on a Bioanalyzer 2100, and measured again with the KAPA Library Quantification kit. Every immunoSEQ 96-well plate was sequenced on a dedicated single-read 150-cycle Illumina NextSeq 550 flow cell. Regarding the original processing steps: The immunoSEQ output contained only junctional sequences without quality scores, so filtering could not match that applied to full-length reads. Sequences were annotated with PyIR, a Python wrapper for IgBLAST v1.9, and V/J genes and CDR3 were assigned using IMGT germline references. Reads were removed for weak V/J assignments (E-value above 1e-6), missing CDR3, stop codons, out-of-frame junctions, or ambiguous translated residues. V3J clonotypes were defined by identical inferred V gene, J gene, and CDR3 amino acid sequence. Percentage overlap between repertoires was calculated by dividing the number of shared unique clonotypes by the size of the smaller repertoire. Three approaches were used to assess repertoire richness: RTK rarefaction, the Chao1 estimator, and Recon v2.1 estimates of unobserved clonotypes. For all TCRbeta clonotypes obtained by the gDNA method from a handful of donors, generation probabilities were computed with OLGA. TCRdb obtained this table from immuneACCESS and retained in-frame rearrangements with V and J assigned. These tables miss some clones; where compared with another copy, unresolved V genes account for less than half of the shortfall, and the remainder is unexplained. For V, J and clone size, that table is used; D and trimming come from the DNA. The sample table lists about 2.1 million clones, about 92% of them with a count of one. The ten biggest clones cover 1.5% to 2% of the sample.

The receptor chain draws on TRBV5-4 and TRBJ2-1, with TRBD1 as a weak D call on 6 bases. Sequenced: naive CD8+ T cells from PBMCs. The cell subset or site label corresponds to: CD45RA+CCR7+. The sequence derives from a man aged 18 to 30 in good health. Some clones in this sample may be carry-over from other donors' samples. Here is the DNA: TGTGCCAGCAGCTGGGCGCTGACAGGCCCGGATGAGCAGTTCTTC. The resulting protein is CASSWALTGPDEQFF.